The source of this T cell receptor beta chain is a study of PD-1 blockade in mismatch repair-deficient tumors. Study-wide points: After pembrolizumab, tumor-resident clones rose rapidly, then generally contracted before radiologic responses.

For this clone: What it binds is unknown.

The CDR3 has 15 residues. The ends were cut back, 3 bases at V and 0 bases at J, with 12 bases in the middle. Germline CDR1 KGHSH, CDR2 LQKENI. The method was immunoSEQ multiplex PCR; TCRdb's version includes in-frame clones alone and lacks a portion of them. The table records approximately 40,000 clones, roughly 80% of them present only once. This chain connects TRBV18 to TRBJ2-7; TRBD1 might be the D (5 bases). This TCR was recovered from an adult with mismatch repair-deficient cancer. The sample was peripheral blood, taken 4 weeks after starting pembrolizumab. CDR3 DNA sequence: TGTGCCAGCTCACCGGGAACCGACAGCTCCTACGAGCAGTACTTC. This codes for CASSPGTDSSYEQYF.